This T cell receptor beta chain emerged from a study of T cells after yellow fever vaccination. V dropped 6 bases and J dropped 8; count of bases not matched to a gene: 8. The CDR3 runs 14 residues. Each CDR3 protein gets one entry after TCRdb re-called the 5' RACE reads with MiXCR. This table has approximately 510,000 distinct CDR3 sequences, just over 20% appearing once. In this sample, this clonotype turned up a few times. The sequenced sample was PBMCs, obtained approximately 22 days after the first yellow fever vaccination. V and J are TRBV12-3 or TRBV12-4 and TRBJ1-4; 8 positions match TRBD1. This TCR came from a young man who received the YFV17D yellow fever vaccine. The CDR3 region is CASRSDRGREKLFF. The CDR3 coding sequence is TGTGCCAGCAGGTCCGACAGGGGTCGGGAAAAACTGTTTTTT.